Below are 21 T cell receptor beta chains sequenced from a single sample in a study of T-cell reconstitution after alpha-beta-depleted transplantation in children. Unique molecular identifiers were built into the TCRbeta library. Each CDR3 protein is one row after TCRdb ran MiXCR on the PCR reads. The data contain around 370,000 distinct CDR3 sequences, 10% of them seen just once; the ten biggest clones take up approximately 2.3%. The input for sequencing was PBMCs from the stem cell graft donor, taken from the stem cell graft. The receptor set was obtained from a human donor who donated a stem cell graft to a child with acute lymphoblastic leukemia.

The J gene is TRBJ2-3, the V gene TRBV21-1. TRBV21-1 is flagged as a pseudogene. The CDR3 runs 14 residues. The DNA of the CDR3 is TGTGCCAGCGGCCGCGGCTCGGCAAGAGATACGCAGTATTTT. Amino acid sequence: CASGRGSARDTQYF.

The chain is built from TRBV20-1 and TRBJ2-5; TRBD2 matches 11 bases. J lost 0 bases, V lost 3 bases, and 15 bases had no gene match. The CDR3 has 19 residues. Germline V CDR1 and CDR2: DFQATT, SNEGSKA (reference sequence). CDR3: CSASPQLAGASVYQETQYF. In nucleotides, the CDR3 is TGCAGTGCTAGCCCCCAACTAGCGGGAGCTTCGGTATACCAAGAGACCCAGTACTTC.

There are a few counts of this clonotype. This chain uses TRBV7-8 with TRBJ2-7; D may be TRBD2 (6 bases). V shed 3 bases and J shed 0 bases, with 15 bases lying between them. The germline gives CDR1 SGHVS, CDR2 FQNEAQ. This CDR3 contains 16 residues. CDR3 nucleotides: TGTGCCAGCAGCTTGGGCCTAATCGGGGGCTCCTACGAGCAGTACTTC. This translates into CASSLGLIGGSYEQYF.

This clonotype was counted only a few times. This chain connects TRBV4-1 to TRBJ2-1, with TRBD2 matching over 8 bases. In germline, CDR1 is MGHRA, CDR2 YSYEKL. The CDR3 covers 16 residues. With 2 bases clipped from V and 2 bases from J, the junction kept 5 bases outside the gene matches. This chain's CDR3 is CASSQLGSGTYNEQFF. The CDR3, as DNA: TGCGCCAGCAGCCAACTAGGTAGCGGGACCTACAATGAGCAGTTCTTC.

This clonotype was counted only a few times. The chain links TRBV27 to TRBJ2-3, with D perhaps matching TRBD2 (5 bases). Germline V CDR1 and CDR2: MNHEY, SMNVEV (reference sequence). This CDR3 contains 17 residues. Trimming took off 3 bases at V and 2 bases at J, with 18 bases between the two ends. In nucleotides, the CDR3 is TGTGCCAGCAGTTTTCGGCTAGCTGACAAATTCACAGATACGCAGTATTTT. Translation gives CASSFRLADKFTDTQYF.

This clonotype was seen a handful of times. The J gene is TRBJ2-1, the V gene TRBV7-6, with 8 bases fitting TRBD2. Germline V lookup: CDR1 SGHVS, CDR2 FNYEAQ. This CDR3 spans 20 amino acids. Trimming removed 1 base from V and 0 bases from J; junction bases left unmatched: 14. CDR3 in DNA: TGTGCCAGCAGCTTAGTATCGCGGGAGGAGTACTACTACTCCTACAATGAGCAGTTCTTC. Translating gives CASSLVSREEYYYSYNEQFF.

This clonotype occurred many times. The V and J genes are TRBV3-1 and TRBJ2-7; D is undetermined. V lost 2 bases, J lost 6 bases, and 8 bases lay in between. This CDR3 has 12 amino acids. Germline-derived CDR1 and CDR2 are LGHDT and YNNKEL (reference sequence). The CDR3 bases are TGTGCCAGCAGCCAATTAGGCGGCGAGCAGTACTTC. Its protein product is CASSQLGGEQYF.

The sample holds a few counts of this clonotype. V usage is TRBV27 and J usage is TRBJ1-6; a weak D match, TRBD1 (5 bases). The V end was cut by 5 bases, the J end by 0 bases, with 14 bases between. In germline, CDR1 is MNHEY, CDR2 SMNVEV (reference sequence). The CDR3 sequence is 17 residues long. The CDR3 DNA reads TGTGCCAGCAGTCCCGGGGACCAGAGCTCCTATAATTCACCCCTCCACTTT. Encoded protein: CASSPGDQSSYNSPLHF.

This clonotype was seen only a few times. The rearrangement links TRBV3-1 to TRBJ2-1; tentative D call: TRBD2 (6 bases). The V and J ends lost 1 base and 6 bases respectively, with 16 bases between them. Looked up from germline, CDR1 is LGHDT and CDR2 is YNNKEL (reference sequence). This CDR3 has 16 amino acids. CDR3 region: CASSQANRLVGNEQFF. The CDR3, as DNA: TGTGCCAGCAGCCAAGCTAATAGACTAGTGGGCAATGAGCAGTTCTTC.

This clonotype has just a few counts. This chain links TRBV4-1 with TRBJ1-2, with D tentatively TRBD1 (5 bases). Germline V gives CDR1 MGHRA, CDR2 YSYEKL. The CDR3 loop spans 13 amino acids. Trimming took 0 bases from V and 8 from J, leaving 10 bases between them. In DNA, the CDR3 is TGCGCCAGCAGCCAAGATCAGGGTTTCGGCTACACCTTC. Translated, it gives CASSQDQGFGYTF.

V and J are TRBV6-5 and TRBJ1-1; D not certain. Germline CDR1 MNHEY, CDR2 SVGAGI. The V gene lost 0 bases and the J gene lost 1 base, with 12 bases spanning the gap. CDR3 length equals 16 residues. CDR3 nucleotide sequence: TGTGCCAGCAGTTACTCGGTATTGCTTGCGAACACTGAAGCTTTCTTT. Translating it yields CASSYSVLLANTEAFF.

This clonotype was found many times. This chain uses TRBV20-1 with TRBJ2-3, with TRBD1 as a possible D gene (6 bases). The CDR3 length is 13 residues. V shed 3 bases and J shed 9 bases, with 16 bases lying between them. The germline CDR1 and CDR2 sequences are DFQATT and SNEGSKA (reference sequence). The CDR3 is CSASLRGGRTQYF. The DNA of the CDR3 is TGCAGTGCTAGCCTCCGAGGGGGACGAACGCAGTATTTT.

The chain has TRBV5-1 and TRBJ2-7; the match to TRBD1 covers 10 bases. CDR1 is SGHRS, CDR2 YFSETQ, per germline. The CDR3 sequence is 14 residues long. Losses at the gene ends were 7 bases for V and 1 base for J; bases not matched to a gene: 5. CDR3 region: CASGDRGRSYEQYF. The CDR3 bases are TGCGCCAGCGGCGACAGGGGGCGATCCTACGAGCAGTACTTC.

This clonotype was observed a few times. The genes are TRBV20-1 and TRBJ2-7; tentatively, D is TRBD1 or TRBD2 (6 bases each). Trimming stripped 2 bases from V and 5 bases from J, with 16 bases between. Germline CDR1 is DFQATT and CDR2 is SNEGSKA (reference sequence). This CDR3 is 14 amino acids long. The DNA for the CDR3 is TGCAGTGCTAGATTGGGGGGCTTTGACCACGAGCAGTACTTC. It translates to CSARLGGFDHEQYF.

This clonotype was picked up a small number of times. The rearrangement uses TRBV7-3 and TRBJ1-6; D ambiguous. The CDR3 covers 15 residues. Germline lookup yields CDR1 SGHTA and CDR2 FQGTGA. Trimming left V 2 bases short and J 9 bases short, with 14 bases between. For the CDR3, the DNA is TGTGCCAGCAGCTTAGACGTCTCCCTCGGTTCACCCCTCCACTTT. Its protein is CASSLDVSLGSPLHF.

This clonotype has a count of ten or more. This chain connects TRBV11-1 to TRBJ2-6, with D perhaps being TRBD1 or TRBD2 (5 bases each). Germline-derived CDR1 and CDR2 are SGHAT and FQDESV (reference sequence). The length of the CDR3 is 18 residues. With 4 bases removed from V and 0 bases from J, the gap between germline ends came to 16 bases. This CDR3 is CASSYGPGRTSGANVLTF. In DNA, the CDR3 is TGTGCCAGCAGCTATGGACCGGGACGGACCTCTGGGGCCAACGTCCTGACTTTC.

This clonotype has only a few counts. The rearrangement joins TRBV12-3 or TRBV12-4 to TRBJ1-2; D unclear. V was trimmed by 7 bases and J by 8 bases, leaving 17 bases between them. The CDR3 has 13 amino acids. CDR3 amino acids: CASTPQQSVGYTF. CDR3 in DNA: TGTGCCAGCACCCCCCAGCAGTCTGTCGGCTACACCTTC.

The sample holds many counts of this clonotype. The gene calls are TRBV7-8 and TRBJ2-2; no reliable D call. The CDR3 is 15 amino acids. Looked up from germline, CDR1 is SGHVS and CDR2 is FQNEAQ. V was cut by 5 bases and J by 4 bases, with 14 bases left in between. The CDR3 is CASSARTGSTGELFF. The CDR3 DNA reads TGTGCCAGCAGCGCTCGGACGGGCAGCACCGGGGAGCTGTTTTTT.

The V gene is TRBV28, the J gene TRBJ2-7, with TRBD1 as a possible D gene (6 bases). The CDR3 loop spans 13 amino acids. Germline values: CDR1 MDHEN, CDR2 SYDVKM. Deletions cut 2 bases from V and 7 bases from J, with 12 bases between. The CDR3 bases are TGTGCCAGCAGTTTAGCACAGGGTGGTGAGCAGTACTTC. Translating gives CASSLAQGGEQYF.

This clonotype was counted only a few times. The chain combines TRBV5-1 with TRBJ2-1; TRBD1 aligns across 9 bases. V lost 2 bases and J lost 9; bases outside the gene matches: 9. Germline CDR1 SGHRS, CDR2 YFSETQ. This CDR3 contains 15 residues. CDR3 sequence: CASSLTGGRLGEQFF. The CDR3 DNA sequence: TGCGCCAGCAGCTTAACAGGGGGCAGGCTAGGTGAGCAGTTCTTC.

CDR3 sequence (DNA): TGCAGCGTTGAAGATCCGTGGGACAGACAAGAGACCCAGTACTTC. Translation gives CSVEDPWDRQETQYF. The chain couples TRBV29-1 to TRBJ2-5, with TRBD1 identical over 7 bases. J gave up 2 bases and V 0 bases, and 6 bases lay outside the gene matches. Germline CDR1 SQVTM, CDR2 ANQGSEA. This CDR3 spans 15 amino acids.